What follows are 14 T cell receptor beta chains derived from one specimen sequenced in a study of T cells in localized non-small cell lung cancer. TCRdb's copy holds only in-frame clones and misses some; the assay was immunoSEQ multiplex PCR. This sample yields about 83,000 clones, of which 80% are seen a single time; 8% to 10% belongs to the top ten. Sequencing used peripheral blood, obtained before any cancer treatment. The receptors come from a female donor at least 60 years old with stage I lung adenocarcinoma.

The chain is built from TRBV6-5 and TRBJ1-1, with D possibly matching TRBD1 (6 bases). Germline CDR1 reads MNHEY; CDR2 reads SVGAGI. With 6 bases removed from V and 1 base from J, the gap between germline ends came to 9 bases. CDR3 length: 13 amino acids. CDR3 DNA: TGTGCCAGCAGGACAGGAGGGAACACTGAAGCTTTCTTT. Protein product: CASRTGGNTEAFF.

The V call is TRBV6-5, the J call TRBJ2-7; D is uncertain. Trimming removed 2 bases from V and 4 bases from J, with 9 bases in between. Germline values: CDR1 MNHEY, CDR2 SVGAGI. This CDR3 spans 13 amino acids. CDR3 sequence: CASSYGIGYEQYF. The CDR3 nucleotides are TGTGCCAGCAGTTACGGTATCGGGTACGAGCAGTACTTC.

The chain carries TRBV5-4 and TRBJ1-2; 8 bases are shared with TRBD1. V lost 5 bases, J lost 8 bases, and 8 bases stayed unmatched. Germline CDR1 SGHNT, CDR2 YYREEE (reference sequence). The CDR3 has 13 amino acids. The CDR3 sequence: CASSPGQGRGYTF. The DNA for the CDR3 is TGTGCCAGCAGTCCCGGACAGGGTCGAGGCTACACCTTC.

The chain carries TRBV18 and TRBJ2-3; 11 bases map to TRBD1. V lost 5 bases and J lost 4; bases outside the gene matches: 8. Germline lookup yields CDR1 KGHSH and CDR2 LQKENI. This CDR3 region has 16 residues. CDR3 region: CASSSRDRGSADTQYF. The CDR3, as DNA: TGTGCCAGCTCATCTAGGGACAGGGGGAGTGCAGATACGCAGTATTTT.

V usage is TRBV5-1 and J usage is TRBJ1-2; weak D call: TRBD1 (5 bases). The CDR3 length is 14 residues. Trimming removed 1 base from V and 7 bases from J, with 14 bases in between. Germline lookup yields CDR1 SGHRS and CDR2 YFSETQ. The CDR3 bases are TGCGCCAGCAGCTTGCCAGGACAAGGTTCTGGCTACACCTTC. Its translation is CASSLPGQGSGYTF. Full variable domain (outside the CDR3, taken from reference TRBV5-1 and TRBJ1-2): KAGVTQTPRYLIKTRGQQVTLSCSPISGHRSVSWYQQTPGQGLQFLFEYFSETQRNKGNFPGRFSGRQFSNSRSEMNVSTLELGDSALYLCASSLPGQGSGYTFGSGTRLTVV.

This chain joins TRBV30 and TRBJ2-3, with TRBD2 identical over 8 bases. The CDR3 spans 14 residues. Looked up from germline, CDR1 is GTSNPN and CDR2 is SVGIG (reference sequence). The V segment lost 6 bases and the J segment 3 bases; nucleotides outside the gene matches: 8. Written as DNA, the CDR3 is TGTGCCTGCAGCGGGGGCGCAGGGACAGATACGCAGTATTTT. Its translation: CACSGGAGTDTQYF.

This clone was detected only a few times. This chain joins TRBV4-2 and TRBJ1-2; D remains ambiguous. CDR3 length: 14 amino acids. Trimming removed 0 bases at V and 0 bases at J, with 5 bases between. Germline CDR1 and CDR2: LGHNA and YNFKEQ. This CDR3 reads CASSQEKSNYGYTF. DNA for the CDR3: TGTGCCAGCAGCCAAGAGAAGTCTAACTATGGCTACACCTTC.

This clone occurred a few times. J is TRBJ1-1 and V is TRBV30; 9 bases fit TRBD1. Trimming took 0 bases from V and 5 from J; bases not matched to a gene: 7. The CDR3 spans 15 residues. CDR1 is GTSNPN and CDR2 is SVGIG in the germline V gene (reference sequence). CDR3 coding DNA: TGTGCCTGGAGTGTACCGGGACAGGGATGGACTGAAGCTTTCTTT. Translation: CAWSVPGQGWTEAFF.

V usage is TRBV5-1 and J usage is TRBJ2-1; 8 bases fit TRBD2. The CDR3 loop spans 15 amino acids. Germline V CDR1 and CDR2: SGHRS, YFSETQ. Trimming at V came to 3 bases and at J to 3 bases, leaving 5 bases not matched to a gene. The CDR3 region has the DNA TGCGCCAGCAGCTCCGTAGCGGGACGCTACAATGAGCAGTTCTTC. Translating gives CASSSVAGRYNEQFF. Variable domain in full (rest from reference TRBV5-1 and TRBJ2-1): KAGVTQTPRYLIKTRGQQVTLSCSPISGHRSVSWYQQTPGQGLQFLFEYFSETQRNKGNFPGRFSGRQFSNSRSEMNVSTLELGDSALYLCASSSVAGRYNEQFFGPGTRLTVL.

This chain uses TRBV6-6 with TRBJ2-7; D is perhaps TRBD1 (5 bases). This CDR3 has 15 amino acids. Per germline, CDR1 MNHNY and CDR2 SVGAGI (reference sequence). Between the trimmed V and J ends, which lost 4 bases and 0 bases, there was a span of 13 bases. CDR3 sequence (DNA): TGTGCCAGCAGTTTAGGGGCGCGAAGCTCCTACGAGCAGTACTTC. It yields the protein CASSLGARSSYEQYF.

The rearrangement uses TRBV7-2 and TRBJ2-5; D remains ambiguous. Trimming pared 1 base from V and 2 bases from J, leaving 11 bases between. The CDR3 length is 15 residues. Germline V gives CDR1 SGHTA, CDR2 FQGNSA. The CDR3 loop is CASSLGGSQQETQYF. The CDR3 DNA sequence: TGTGCCAGCAGCTTAGGGGGTAGCCAACAAGAGACCCAGTACTTC.

The sample holds one count of this clone. This sequence joins TRBV19 and TRBJ2-1; 7 nucleotides align to TRBD2. This CDR3 has 16 amino acids. With 2 bases clipped from V and 8 bases from J, the junction kept 12 bases outside the gene matches. The germline V gene encodes CDR1 LNHDA and CDR2 SQIVND (reference sequence). The CDR3 sequence: CASSIIGGSTMDEQFF. The CDR3 DNA reads TGTGCCAGTAGTATAATCGGGGGGTCCACAATGGATGAGCAGTTCTTC.

The chain couples TRBV19 to TRBJ2-1, with 13 bases lining up with TRBD2. The germline V gene encodes CDR1 LNHDA and CDR2 SQIVND (reference sequence). The CDR3 is made up of 17 amino acids. V gave up 1 base and J gave up 8 bases; unmatched junction bases: 8. Here the CDR3 reads CASSIGTSGGAGYEQFF. The CDR3 DNA is TGTGCCAGTAGTATAGGAACTAGCGGGGGGGCAGGGTATGAGCAGTTCTTC.

The CDR3 DNA reads as TGTGCCAGCAGTTACTCGGGAGGTGTAAACACTGAAGCTTTCTTT. This encodes CASSYSGGVNTEAFF. This chain links TRBV6-6 with TRBJ1-1; D is ambiguous. The CDR3 is 15 residues long. Germline V CDR1 and CDR2: MNHNY, SVGAGI (reference sequence). V shed 0 bases and J shed 2 bases, with 10 bases lying between them.